The T cell receptor beta chain under discussion was sequenced for a study of regulatory T cells in long-lasting Graves disease. Study-level findings and limits: Favoring TRBV28, TRBJ1-2 and TRBJ2-5 was a feature seen in persistent disease.

Time point indicated: newly diagnosed GD, antithyroid drugs for less than 3 months. Preparation of the TCR library used RNA extracted from PBMCs. Roughly 9 milliliters of peripheral blood were taken and placed in EDTA tubes. This clonotype was seen ten or more times. Its target is not known. With iRepertoire HTBI primers and Arm-PCR of CDR3 regions, TCR beta libraries were built. TCRdb fed the multiplex PCR reads into MiXCR, producing one record per CDR3 protein. The data show 400,000 to 500,000 distinct CDR3 sequences, around 16% seen once. CDR3 size: 14 residues. CDR1 and CDR2 (germline): DFQATT, SNEGSKA (reference sequence). V shed 3 bases and J shed 6 bases, with 17 bases lying between them. The same data also contributed to another study, on T cells in Graves' hyperthyroidism and ophthalmopathy. As reported in that work: Most thyroid clonotypes with frequency above 0.001 were detected in blood.

The sequences come from peripheral blood mononuclear cells (PBMCs), collected at new diagnosis, from a patient treated with antithyroid drugs. This clonotype was obtained from a woman in her thirties or forties with Graves disease. J is TRBJ1-1 and V is TRBV20-1; TRBD1 might be the D (5 bases). The CDR3 DNA follows: TGCAGTGCTAGTGCGCCCGGGGACCTCGCTGAAGCTTTCTTT. This sequence encodes CSASAPGDLAEAFF.